The 23 T cell receptor beta chains given below trace back to one sample, sequenced in a study of PD-L1 blockade in urothelial cancer. Clones were sequenced by immunoSEQ multiplex PCR, and TCRdb holds only the in-frame ones, with some missing. Here the sample spans some 79,000 clones, roughly 80% being singletons. Sequences were derived from PBMCs, sampled around atezolizumab (anti-PD-L1) treatment. Receptor source: a man between 65 and 80 years old with urothelial cancer.

The gene calls are TRBV21-1 and TRBJ1-5; the table assigns TRBD1, which was not confirmed against the DNA. TRBV21-1 is annotated as a pseudogene. CDR3 size: 13 residues. The CDR3 here is CASRRQGNQPQHF. As DNA, the CDR3 is TGTGCCAGCAGGAGACAGGGAAATCAGCCCCAGCATTTT.

This clone was seen a few times. The rearrangement uses TRBV6-4 and TRBJ1-6, with 10 bases matching TRBD1. Trimming cost V 6 bases and J 9 bases; bases outside gene matches: 5. The CDR3 covers 14 residues. Looked up from germline, CDR1 is MRHNA and CDR2 is SNTAGT. This chain's CDR3 is CASSLRTGGSPLHF. In nucleotides, the CDR3 is TGTGCCAGCAGCTTGAGGACAGGGGGTTCACCCCTCCACTTT.

The CDR3 protein is CASSEVPSDWKLFF. CDR3 sequence (DNA): TGTGCCAGCAGTGAAGTACCATCTGACTGGAAACTGTTTTTT. This chain links TRBV6-1 with TRBJ1-4, with unresolved D. Trimming took off 1 base at V and 11 bases at J, with 14 bases between the two ends. The CDR3 contains 14 residues. Germline CDR1 is MNHNS and CDR2 is SASEGT.

The chain uses TRBV4-1 and TRBJ2-7; a possible D gene is TRBD1 (6 bases). The CDR3 consists of 15 residues. Per germline, CDR1 MGHRA and CDR2 YSYEKL. The V end was cut by 4 bases, the J end by 1 base, with 14 bases between. The chain's CDR3 is CASSLDRLWSYEQYF. The CDR3 region has the DNA TGCGCCAGCAGCCTTGACAGGCTCTGGTCCTACGAGCAGTACTTC.

This chain joins TRBV18 and TRBJ2-1; the match to TRBD2 covers 9 bases. CDR1 is KGHSH, CDR2 LQKENI, per germline. The V gene end was trimmed by 6 bases and the J gene end by 7 bases; junction bases not matched to a gene: 19. This CDR3 is 18 amino acids long. The CDR3 sequence is CASSHRGSASSGKNEQFF. The CDR3 nucleotides are TGTGCCAGCTCGCACCGAGGGAGTGCTTCTAGCGGGAAGAATGAGCAGTTCTTC.

This clone was seen only a few times. This chain connects TRBV2 to TRBJ2-1; 8 nucleotides agree with TRBD1. V gave up 5 bases and J gave up 3 bases; unmatched junction bases: 3. The CDR3 covers 14 residues. CDR1 SNHLY and CDR2 FYNNEI come from the germline V gene. The CDR3 is CASSLGQVYNEQFF. CDR3 DNA sequence: TGTGCCAGCAGTTTGGGACAGGTCTACAATGAGCAGTTCTTC.

The genes are TRBV2 and TRBJ2-2; 7 bases fit TRBD1. This CDR3 region has 15 residues. Per germline, CDR1 SNHLY and CDR2 FYNNEI. With V trimmed by 6 bases and J by 3 bases, 7 bases remained unmatched. CDR3 residues: CASSPGTDYTGELFF. CDR3 DNA sequence: TGTGCCAGCAGCCCAGGGACAGACTACACCGGGGAGCTGTTTTTT.

In its sample, this clone was seen a few times. The chain's CDR3 is CASRGLAGGEQYF. CDR3 nucleotides: TGTGCCAGCAGAGGTCTAGCGGGAGGTGAGCAGTACTTC. The chain uses TRBV2 and TRBJ2-7; the match to TRBD2 covers 11 bases. Germline lookup yields CDR1 SNHLY and CDR2 FYNNEI. This CDR3 contains 13 residues. Trimming removed 6 bases from V and 7 bases from J; junction bases left unmatched: 5.

This clone was found a few times. V gene TRBV10-2 combines with J gene TRBJ2-1, with 10 positions matching TRBD1. CDR3 length: 13 amino acids. Per the germline V gene, CDR1 is WSHSY and CDR2 is SAAADI. V dropped 5 bases and J dropped 6; count of bases not matched to a gene: 1. CDR3 amino acids: CASSWTGGNEQFF. CDR3 nucleotides: TGCGCCAGCAGTTGGACAGGGGGCAATGAGCAGTTCTTC.

The gene calls are TRBV10-2 and TRBJ1-1; D remains ambiguous. CDR1 is WSHSY, CDR2 SAAADI, per germline. Trimming took off 0 bases at V and 7 bases at J, with 9 bases between the two ends. The CDR3 has 13 residues. This CDR3 reads CASSESNALEAFF. The CDR3 nucleotides read TGCGCCAGCAGTGAGTCGAATGCACTTGAAGCTTTCTTT.

The chain recombines TRBV7-2 with TRBJ1-2; TRBD1 matches at 7 bases. The CDR3 consists of 15 residues. Germline trimming cut 0 bases from V and 6 bases from J; bases unmatched to any gene: 7. Looked up from germline, CDR1 is SGHTA and CDR2 is FQGNSA. CDR3 coding DNA: TGTGCCAGCAGCTTAGCGGTTCCGCAGGGGGATGGCTACACCTTC. Translating it yields CASSLAVPQGDGYTF.

This chain uses TRBV7-6 with TRBJ1-1, with a tentative D call TRBD1 (6 bases). The CDR3 length is 14 residues. V lost 8 bases, J lost 5 bases, and 18 bases lay in between. From germline, CDR1 is SGHVS and CDR2 FNYEAQ. CDR3 DNA sequence: TGTGCCAGCTCGAGGGAGGGGGTGATGACTGAAGCTTTCTTT. It translates to CASSREGVMTEAFF.

Here the CDR3 DNA reads TGTGCCAGCAGCTTAGTGAGCGGGGCCTACGAGCAGTACTTC. It encodes CASSLVSGAYEQYF. The chain carries TRBV7-8 and TRBJ2-7; TRBD2 matches at 7 bases. The CDR3 runs to 14 residues. CDR1 is SGHVS and CDR2 is FQNEAQ in the germline V gene. V trimming: 1 base; J trimming: 2 bases; junction bases outside the gene matches: 2. The full variable domain, completed using reference TRBV7-8 and TRBJ2-7, is GAGVSQSPRYKVAKRGQDVALRCDPISGHVSLFWYQQALGQGPEFLTYFQNEAQLDKSGLPSDRFFAERPEGSVSTLKIQRTQQEDSAVYLCASSLVSGAYEQYFGPGTRLTVT.

This chain links TRBV6-1 with TRBJ2-3; D call uncertain. The germline V gene encodes CDR1 MNHNS and CDR2 SASEGT. The CDR3 consists of 12 residues. V shed 2 bases and J shed 5 bases, with 5 bases lying between them. The CDR3 DNA follows: TGTGCCAGCAGTGAATCGGTAGATACGCAGTATTTT. Its protein is CASSESVDTQYF.

The V gene is TRBV6-5, the J gene TRBJ2-1, with D possibly TRBD1 on 6 matching bases. V lost 4 bases to trimming and J lost 4 bases, with 8 bases between them. The CDR3 contains 13 residues. Germline V gene lookup returns CDR1 MNHEY and CDR2 SVGAGI. Here the CDR3 reads CASSLDSYNEQFF. DNA of the CDR3: TGTGCCAGCAGTTTGGACAGTTACAATGAGCAGTTCTTC.

The V and J genes are TRBV19 and TRBJ1-5; D remains ambiguous. Trimming removed 5 bases from V and 6 bases from J, with 11 bases in between. Germline V gene sequence: CDR1 LNHDA, CDR2 SQIVND (reference sequence). This CDR3 is built from 13 residues. The CDR3 reads CASSSSAGQPQHF. Here the CDR3 DNA reads TGTGCCAGTAGTTCGTCCGCCGGTCAGCCCCAGCATTTT.

This chain links TRBV18 with TRBJ2-7; no definite D call. V lost 3 bases to trimming and J lost 2 bases, with 14 bases between them. The CDR3 contains 15 residues. CDR1 KGHSH and CDR2 LQKENI come from the germline V gene. CDR3 protein: CASSPQIAATYEQYF. The CDR3 region has the DNA TGTGCCAGCTCACCCCAGATAGCCGCCACCTACGAGCAGTACTTC.

This chain uses TRBV7-8 with TRBJ2-2, with TRBD2 matching over 8 bases. CDR3 size: 14 residues. Looked up from germline, CDR1 is SGHVS and CDR2 is FQNEAQ. With 1 base clipped from V and 8 bases from J, the junction kept 3 bases outside the gene matches. The CDR3 here is CASSLGAGDGELFF. The CDR3 coding sequence is TGTGCCAGCAGCTTAGGAGCGGGAGATGGGGAGCTGTTTTTT. Complete variable domain (other parts from reference TRBV7-8 and TRBJ2-2): GAGVSQSPRYKVAKRGQDVALRCDPISGHVSLFWYQQALGQGPEFLTYFQNEAQLDKSGLPSDRFFAERPEGSVSTLKIQRTQQEDSAVYLCASSLGAGDGELFFGEGSRLTVL.

This sequence joins TRBV5-1 and TRBJ2-5, with TRBD2 matching over 8 bases. There are 14 residues in the CDR3. Trimming cost V 4 bases and J 1 base; bases outside gene matches: 3. Germline V CDR1 and CDR2: SGHRS, YFSETQ. The CDR3 reads CASSHRGGQETQYF. In DNA, the CDR3 is TGCGCCAGCAGCCACCGGGGGGGCCAAGAGACCCAGTACTTC.

V usage is TRBV5-4 and J usage is TRBJ2-5; 10 nucleotides match TRBD1. The CDR3 covers 14 residues. V lost 9 bases to trimming and J lost 9 bases; unmatched junction nucleotides: 14. Per the germline V gene, CDR1 is SGHNT and CDR2 is YYREEE (reference sequence). In nucleotides, the CDR3 is TGTGCCATCTCAGGGACAGGGGAACCAGGGGCCCAGTACTTC. Protein: CAISGTGEPGAQYF.

V and J are TRBV5-4 and TRBJ2-1; TRBD2 aligns across 13 bases. J gave up 4 bases and V 4 bases, and 5 bases lay outside the gene matches. CDR1 is SGHNT and CDR2 is YYREEE in the germline V gene (reference sequence). This CDR3 spans 16 amino acids. The CDR3 loop is CASSRGTSGTYNEQFF. For the CDR3, the DNA is TGTGCCAGCAGCCGGGGGACTAGCGGGACTTACAATGAGCAGTTCTTC.

The V gene is TRBV5-1, the J gene TRBJ2-3, with 9 positions matching TRBD2. Unmatched junction bases numbered 12, after V lost 4 bases and J lost 0 bases. The CDR3 spans 18 residues. Germline V gene data show CDR1 as SGHRS and CDR2 as YFSETQ. In nucleotides, the CDR3 is TGCGCCAGCAGCCCTAGCGGAGAGCGGGGGGTTAGCACAGATACGCAGTATTTT. This translates into CASSPSGERGVSTDTQYF.

The genes are TRBV27 and TRBJ2-7; 10 bases are a match to TRBD2. Unmatched junction bases numbered 7, after V lost 4 bases and J lost 4 bases. Per the germline V gene, CDR1 is MNHEY and CDR2 is SMNVEV (reference sequence). The CDR3 runs to 15 residues. The CDR3 DNA reads as TGTGCCAGCAGTTACCGGACTAGCGGAACATACGAGCAGTACTTC. Translating gives CASSYRTSGTYEQYF.